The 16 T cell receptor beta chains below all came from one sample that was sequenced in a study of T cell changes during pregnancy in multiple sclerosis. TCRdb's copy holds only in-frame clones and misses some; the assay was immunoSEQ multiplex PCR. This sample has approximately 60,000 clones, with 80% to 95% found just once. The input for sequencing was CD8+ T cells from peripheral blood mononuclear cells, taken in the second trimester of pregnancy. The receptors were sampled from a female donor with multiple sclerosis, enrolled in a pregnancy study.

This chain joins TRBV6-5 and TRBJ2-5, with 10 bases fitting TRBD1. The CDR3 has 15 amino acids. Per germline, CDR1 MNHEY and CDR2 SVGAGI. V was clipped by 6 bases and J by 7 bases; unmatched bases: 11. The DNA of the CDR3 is TGTGCCAGCAGCAATCCGGGACAGGGGTATGGGACCCAGTACTTC. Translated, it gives CASSNPGQGYGTQYF.

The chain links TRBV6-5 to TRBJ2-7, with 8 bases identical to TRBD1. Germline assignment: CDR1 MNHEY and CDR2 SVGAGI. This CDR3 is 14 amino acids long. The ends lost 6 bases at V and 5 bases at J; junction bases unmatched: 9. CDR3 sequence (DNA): TGTGCCAGCAGGTATTCCCAGGGGGCACACGAGCAGTACTTC. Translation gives CASRYSQGAHEQYF.

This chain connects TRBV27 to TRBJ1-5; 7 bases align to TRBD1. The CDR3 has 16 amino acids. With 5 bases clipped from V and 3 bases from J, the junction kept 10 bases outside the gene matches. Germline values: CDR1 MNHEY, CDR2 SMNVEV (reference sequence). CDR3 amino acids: CASSKTKGALNQPQHF. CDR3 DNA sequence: TGTGCCAGCAGTAAAACCAAGGGGGCCCTCAATCAGCCCCAGCATTTT.

The CDR3 is CASSPVYERATYNEQFF. The CDR3, as DNA: TGTGCCAGCAGTCCCGTTTATGAGCGGGCAACCTACAATGAGCAGTTCTTC. The chain recombines TRBV27 with TRBJ2-1; D might be TRBD2 (6 bases). Germline V lookup: CDR1 MNHEY, CDR2 SMNVEV (reference sequence). This CDR3 region has 17 residues. V shed 5 bases and J shed 2 bases, with 19 bases lying between them.

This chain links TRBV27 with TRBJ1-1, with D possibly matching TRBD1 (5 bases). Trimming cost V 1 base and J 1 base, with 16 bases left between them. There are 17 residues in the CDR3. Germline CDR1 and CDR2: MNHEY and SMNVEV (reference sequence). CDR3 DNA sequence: TGTGCCAGCAGTTTATACAGGAGTCATGGGGCGAACACTGAAGCTTTCTTT. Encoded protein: CASSLYRSHGANTEAFF.

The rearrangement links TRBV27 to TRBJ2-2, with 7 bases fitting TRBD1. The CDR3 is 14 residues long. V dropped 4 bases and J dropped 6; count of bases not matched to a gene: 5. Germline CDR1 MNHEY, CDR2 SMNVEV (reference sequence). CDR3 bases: TGTGCCAGCAGTTCAGGGACAGCGTCCGGGGAGCTGTTTTTT. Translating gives CASSSGTASGELFF.

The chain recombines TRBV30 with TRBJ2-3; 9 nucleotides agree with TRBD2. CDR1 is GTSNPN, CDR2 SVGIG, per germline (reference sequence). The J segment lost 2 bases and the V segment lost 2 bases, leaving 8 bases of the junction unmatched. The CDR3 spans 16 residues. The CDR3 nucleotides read TGTGCCTGGAGTTGGATTACTAGCGGGCCCACAGATACGCAGTATTTT. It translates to CAWSWITSGPTDTQYF.

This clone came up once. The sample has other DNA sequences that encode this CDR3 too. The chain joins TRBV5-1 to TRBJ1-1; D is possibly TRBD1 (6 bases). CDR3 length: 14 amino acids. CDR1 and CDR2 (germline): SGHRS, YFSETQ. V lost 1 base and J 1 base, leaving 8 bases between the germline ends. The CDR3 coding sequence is TGCGCCAGCAGCTTGCGAGGGGGGAACACTGAAGCTTTCTTT. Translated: CASSLRGGNTEAFF.

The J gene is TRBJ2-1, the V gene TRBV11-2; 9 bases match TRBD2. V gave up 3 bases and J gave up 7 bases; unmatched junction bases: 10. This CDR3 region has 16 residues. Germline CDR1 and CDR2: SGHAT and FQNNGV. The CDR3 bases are TGTGCCAGCAGCTTTACAATAGCGGGAGCGTGGAATGAGCAGTTCTTC. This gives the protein CASSFTIAGAWNEQFF.

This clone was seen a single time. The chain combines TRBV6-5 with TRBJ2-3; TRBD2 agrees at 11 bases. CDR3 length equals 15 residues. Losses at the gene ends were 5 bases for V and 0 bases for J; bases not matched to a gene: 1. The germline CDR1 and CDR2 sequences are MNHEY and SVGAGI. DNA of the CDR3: TGTGCCAGCAGTATAGCGGGAGGGAGCACAGATACGCAGTATTTT. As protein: CASSIAGGSTDTQYF.

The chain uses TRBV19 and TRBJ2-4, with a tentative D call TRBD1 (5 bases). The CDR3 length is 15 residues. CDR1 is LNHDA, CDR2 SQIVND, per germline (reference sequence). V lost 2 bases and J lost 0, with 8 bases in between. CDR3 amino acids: CASSIMGLAKNIQYF. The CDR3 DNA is TGTGCCAGTAGTATAATGGGGCTAGCCAAAAACATTCAGTACTTC.

In DNA form, the CDR3 reads TGCGCCAGCAGCCAAGGGCCCACGGGGACTGAAGCTTTCTTT. Its translation: CASSQGPTGTEAFF. The chain is built from TRBV4-1 and TRBJ1-1; D is ambiguous. The CDR3 has 14 amino acids. Germline assignment: CDR1 MGHRA and CDR2 YSYEKL. V lost 1 base to trimming and J lost 5 bases, with 11 bases between them.

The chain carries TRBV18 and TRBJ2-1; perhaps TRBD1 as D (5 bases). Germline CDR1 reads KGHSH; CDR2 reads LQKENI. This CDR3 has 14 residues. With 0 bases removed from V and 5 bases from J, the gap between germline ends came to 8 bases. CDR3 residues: CASSPPVGHNEQFF. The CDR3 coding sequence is TGTGCCAGCTCACCACCGGTGGGGCACAATGAGCAGTTCTTC. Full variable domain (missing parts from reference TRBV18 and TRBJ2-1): NAGVMQNPRHLVRRRGQEARLRCSPMKGHSHVYWYRQLPEEGLKFMVYLQKENIIDESGMPKERFSAEFPKEGPSILRIQQVVRGDSAAYFCASSPPVGHNEQFFGPGTRLTVL.

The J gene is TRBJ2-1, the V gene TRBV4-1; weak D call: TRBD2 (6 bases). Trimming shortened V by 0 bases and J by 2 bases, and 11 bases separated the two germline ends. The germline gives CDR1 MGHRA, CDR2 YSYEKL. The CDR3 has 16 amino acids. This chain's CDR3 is CASSQDVAVTYNEQFF. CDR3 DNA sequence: TGCGCCAGCAGCCAAGATGTAGCGGTTACCTACAATGAGCAGTTCTTC.

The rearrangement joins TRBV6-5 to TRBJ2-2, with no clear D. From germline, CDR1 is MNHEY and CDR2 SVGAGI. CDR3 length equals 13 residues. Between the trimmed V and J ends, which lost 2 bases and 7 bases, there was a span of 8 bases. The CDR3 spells CASSYNSYGELFF. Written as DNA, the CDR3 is TGTGCCAGCAGTTACAACAGTTACGGGGAGCTGTTTTTT.

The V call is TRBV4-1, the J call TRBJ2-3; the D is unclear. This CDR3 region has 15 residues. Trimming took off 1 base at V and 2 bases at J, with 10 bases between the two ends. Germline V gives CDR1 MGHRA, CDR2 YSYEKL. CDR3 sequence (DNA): TGCGCCAGCAGCCAAGTGCGCCGTACCACAGATACGCAGTATTTT. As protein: CASSQVRRTTDTQYF.